Presented here are 19 T cell receptor beta chains from one specimen sequenced in a study of T cell responses to AZD1222 COVID-19 vaccine. TCRdb keeps only in-frame clones here, not all; method: immunoSEQ multiplex PCR. Of 97,000 or so clones in the sample, roughly 90% were seen once. The material sequenced was peripheral blood, taken on day 0 of AZD1222 vaccination. The receptors were sampled from an adult in good health.

CDR3 region: CAWSVQQNTEAFF. The CDR3 nucleotides are TGTGCCTGGAGTGTACAGCAGAACACTGAAGCTTTCTTT. This chain connects TRBV30 to TRBJ1-1; D uncertain. CDR1 and CDR2 from the germline V gene are GTSNPN and SVGIG (reference sequence). The V and J ends lost 0 bases and 1 base respectively, with 6 bases between them. CDR3 length: 13 residues.

This chain uses TRBV19 with TRBJ1-2, with D possibly being TRBD1 (6 bases). Deletions cut 2 bases from V and 4 bases from J, with 14 bases between. The CDR3 runs 15 residues. The V gene's germline CDR1 is LNHDA and CDR2 SQIVND (reference sequence). The CDR3 DNA reads as TGTGCCAGTAGTATAAGGGGGGGCCGGGCCTATGGCTACACCTTC. This sequence encodes CASSIRGGRAYGYTF. Filled out from reference TRBV19 and TRBJ1-2, the complete variable domain reads DGGITQSPKYLFRKEGQNVTLSCEQNLNHDAMYWYRQDPGQGLRLIYYSQIVNDFQKGDIAEGYSVSREKKESFPLTVTSAQKNPTAFYLCASSIRGGRAYGYTFGSGTRLTVV.

The J gene is TRBJ1-1, the V gene TRBV2; maybe TRBD1 (5 bases). Germline-derived CDR1 and CDR2 are SNHLY and FYNNEI. V was pared by 3 bases and J by 8 bases, with 7 bases between. The CDR3 spans 11 residues. CDR3 amino acids: CASSDRTEAFF. CDR3 nucleotide sequence: TGTGCCAGCAGTGATAGGACAGAAGCTTTCTTT.

This clone was seen only once. The chain combines TRBV19 with TRBJ2-7; D is possibly TRBD2 (5 bases). Germline V gives CDR1 LNHDA, CDR2 SQIVND (reference sequence). Deletions cut 9 bases from V and 5 bases from J, with 23 bases between. This CDR3 contains 15 residues. The CDR3 region has the DNA TGTGCCAGCAGCCCGGGGTGGCATATTATCCACGAGCAGTACTTC. This encodes CASSPGWHIIHEQYF.

On this clone itself: Other DNA sequences from this sample encode an identical CDR3 as well. The J gene is TRBJ1-5, the V gene TRBV7-2, with 8 bases aligning to TRBD1. This CDR3 spans 13 amino acids. The germline V gene encodes CDR1 SGHTA and CDR2 FQGNSA. The trim removed 3 bases at V and 6 bases at J, leaving 1 base unmatched. CDR3 sequence (DNA): TGTGCCAGCAGCTTGGACAGGGTTCAGCCCCAGCATTTT. Translating it yields CASSLDRVQPQHF.

The V gene is TRBV27, the J gene TRBJ2-7; no clear D. Trimming removed 7 bases at V and 3 bases at J, with 19 bases between. Germline-derived CDR1 and CDR2 are MNHEY and SMNVEV (reference sequence). The CDR3 totals 15 residues. CDR3 sequence reads: CASNKASLVDYEQYF. DNA of the CDR3: TGTGCCAGCAATAAAGCCTCCCTTGTGGACTACGAGCAGTACTTC.

The chain carries TRBV7-9 and TRBJ1-5; D not certain. Per germline, CDR1 SEHNR and CDR2 FQNEAQ (reference sequence). Trimming shortened V by 1 base and J by 1 base, and 11 bases separated the two germline ends. The CDR3 is 16 residues long. The CDR3 sequence: CASSLVSFTSNQPQHF. Written as DNA, the CDR3 is TGTGCCAGCAGCTTAGTAAGCTTCACAAGCAATCAGCCCCAGCATTTT. The whole variable domain, filled in from reference TRBV7-9 and TRBJ1-5, reads DTGVSQNPRHKITKRGQNVTFRCDPISEHNRLYWYRQTLGQGPEFLTYFQNEAQLEKSRLLSDRFSAERPKGSFSTLEIQRTEQGDSAMYLCASSLVSFTSNQPQHFGDGTRLSIL.

This chain connects TRBV28 to TRBJ1-2, with a possible D match to TRBD1 (6 bases). Trimming cost V 7 bases and J 3 bases, with 15 bases left between them. The CDR3 covers 14 residues. Germline assignment: CDR1 MDHEN and CDR2 SYDVKM. The CDR3 bases are TGTGCCAGCACGGGGACGGGGGGCGACTATGGCTACACCTTC. Its translation is CASTGTGGDYGYTF.

The gene calls are TRBV19 and TRBJ2-1; 10 bases align to TRBD2. The CDR3 runs 15 residues. Germline assignment: CDR1 LNHDA and CDR2 SQIVND (reference sequence). V gave up 9 bases and J gave up 3 bases; unmatched junction bases: 8. The CDR3 DNA reads TGTGCCAGCCAGACTAGCGGGTTCATCTACAATGAGCAGTTCTTC. Its translation is CASQTSGFIYNEQFF. Filled out from reference TRBV19 and TRBJ2-1, the complete variable domain reads DGGITQSPKYLFRKEGQNVTLSCEQNLNHDAMYWYRQDPGQGLRLIYYSQIVNDFQKGDIAEGYSVSREKKESFPLTVTSAQKNPTAFYLCASQTSGFIYNEQFFGPGTRLTVL.

The chain uses TRBV19 and TRBJ2-1; D is undetermined. From germline, CDR1 is LNHDA and CDR2 SQIVND (reference sequence). Trimming removed 7 bases from V and 1 base from J, with 14 bases in between. The CDR3 extends over 15 amino acids. The CDR3 region is CASTLGFASYNEQFF. CDR3 nucleotide sequence: TGTGCCAGTACTCTAGGCTTTGCGTCCTACAATGAGCAGTTCTTC.

V is TRBV30 and J is TRBJ1-1, with 8 bases that match TRBD1. CDR3 size: 15 residues. Germline CDR1 and CDR2: GTSNPN and SVGIG (reference sequence). Losses at the gene ends were 0 bases for V and 6 bases for J; bases not matched to a gene: 9. Here the CDR3 DNA reads TGTGCCTGGAGTGTACGGCAGGGGGCACACTCTGAAGCTTTCTTT. Residues: CAWSVRQGAHSEAFF.

The chain employs TRBV2 and TRBJ2-6; 8 bases fit TRBD1. V was pared by 7 bases and J by 0 bases, with 8 bases of the junction left unmatched. The CDR3 is made up of 17 amino acids. The germline gives CDR1 SNHLY, CDR2 FYNNEI. The CDR3 DNA reads as TGTGCCAGCAAAACCGGGACAGGCTACTCTGGGGCCAACGTCCTGACTTTC. Protein: CASKTGTGYSGANVLTF.

V usage is TRBV5-6 and J usage is TRBJ1-1, with D uncertain. The CDR3 totals 17 residues. V lost 1 base and J lost 4, with 20 bases in between. Germline CDR1 is SGHDT and CDR2 is YYEEEE. The CDR3, as DNA: TGTGCCAGCAGCTTGCGTTATACAAACCTAAAGAGCACTGAAGCTTTCTTT. Protein product: CASSLRYTNLKSTEAFF.

This clone was counted between two and nine times. CDR3 sequence reads: CASSAGGTNEKLFF. The CDR3, as DNA: TGTGCCAGCAGTGCAGGGGGAACTAATGAAAAACTGTTTTTT. This sequence joins TRBV28 and TRBJ1-4; 7 positions match TRBD1. The CDR3 loop spans 14 amino acids. V lost 5 bases, J lost 1 base, and 1 base stayed unmatched. Per the germline V gene, CDR1 is MDHEN and CDR2 is SYDVKM. The whole variable domain, filled in from reference TRBV28 and TRBJ1-4, reads DVKVTQSSRYLVKRTGEKVFLECVQDMDHENMFWYRQDPGLGLRLIYFSYDVKMKEKGDIPEGYSVSREKKERFSLILESASTNQTSMYLCASSAGGTNEKLFFGSGTQLSVL.

The chain links TRBV6-5 to TRBJ2-7; tentative D call: TRBD1 (6 bases). This CDR3 comprises 15 residues. The V gene lost 0 bases and the J gene lost 7 bases, with 16 bases spanning the gap. CDR1 is MNHEY and CDR2 is SVGAGI in the germline V gene. DNA for the CDR3: TGTGCCAGCAGTTACTCGAGTCACAGGGCTATGGAGCAGTACTTC. The encoded protein is CASSYSSHRAMEQYF.

The chain recombines TRBV25-1 with TRBJ1-4; no firm D call. V was cut by 4 bases and J by 10 bases, with 10 bases left in between. The CDR3 has 12 amino acids. Germline values: CDR1 MGHDK, CDR2 SYGVNS. CDR3 loop: CASSAMDSKLFF. For the CDR3, the DNA is TGTGCCAGCAGTGCAATGGACTCAAAACTGTTTTTT.

The chain recombines TRBV18 with TRBJ1-1; TRBD1 agrees at 8 bases. The V and J ends lost 2 bases and 5 bases, in that order; junction bases with no gene match: 7. Germline assignment: CDR1 KGHSH and CDR2 LQKENI. The CDR3 spans 15 residues. The CDR3 protein is CASSPNTGGSTEAFF. The CDR3 DNA reads TGTGCCAGCTCACCAAATACAGGGGGGAGTACTGAAGCTTTCTTT.

This chain uses TRBV4-3 with TRBJ1-2, with a tentative D call TRBD1 (5 bases). The germline V and J ends were trimmed by 4 bases and 5 bases, with 14 bases remaining between them. The germline gives CDR1 LGHNA, CDR2 YSLEER. The CDR3 is 14 amino acids. The CDR3 region has the DNA TGCGCCAGCAGCCTGCTCGACAGCCGTTATGGCTACACCTTC. Its translation is CASSLLDSRYGYTF.

The rearrangement joins TRBV28 to TRBJ1-1, with D perhaps matching TRBD1 (5 bases). Trimming took off 6 bases at V and 4 bases at J, with 15 bases between the two ends. This CDR3 spans 14 amino acids. The germline gives CDR1 MDHEN, CDR2 SYDVKM. CDR3 DNA: TGTGCCAGCAGCCCAGGGAACCGGGGCACTGAAGCTTTCTTT. Amino acids: CASSPGNRGTEAFF.